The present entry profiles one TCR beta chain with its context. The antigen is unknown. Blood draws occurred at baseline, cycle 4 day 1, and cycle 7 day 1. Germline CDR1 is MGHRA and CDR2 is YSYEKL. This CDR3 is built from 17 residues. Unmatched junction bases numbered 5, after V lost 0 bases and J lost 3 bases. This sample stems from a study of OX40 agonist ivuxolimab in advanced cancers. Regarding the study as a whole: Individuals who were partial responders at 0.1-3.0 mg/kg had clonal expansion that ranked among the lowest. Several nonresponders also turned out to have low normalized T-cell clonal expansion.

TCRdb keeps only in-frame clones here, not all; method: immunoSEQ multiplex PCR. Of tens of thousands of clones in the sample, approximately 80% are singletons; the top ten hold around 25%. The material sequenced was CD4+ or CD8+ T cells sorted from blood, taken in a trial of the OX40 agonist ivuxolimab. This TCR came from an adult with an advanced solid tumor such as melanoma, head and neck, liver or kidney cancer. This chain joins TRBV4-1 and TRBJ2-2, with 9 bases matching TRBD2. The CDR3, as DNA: TGCGCCAGCAGCCAAGATGGAGGGACTAGCCACACCGGGGAGCTGTTTTTT. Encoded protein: CASSQDGGTSHTGELFF.